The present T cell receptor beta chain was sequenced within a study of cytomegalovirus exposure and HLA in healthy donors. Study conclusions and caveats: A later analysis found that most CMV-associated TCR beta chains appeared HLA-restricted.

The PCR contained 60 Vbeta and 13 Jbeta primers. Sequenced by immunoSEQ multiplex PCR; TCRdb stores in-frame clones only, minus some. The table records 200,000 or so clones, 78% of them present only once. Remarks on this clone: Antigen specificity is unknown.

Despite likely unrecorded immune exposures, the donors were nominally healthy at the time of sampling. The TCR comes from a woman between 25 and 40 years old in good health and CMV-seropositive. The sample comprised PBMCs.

CDR3 nucleotides: TGTGCCAGCAGCTTCTCAGGGGCTGAACCTTATAGCAATCAGCCCCAGCATTTT. Its translation is CASSFSGAEPYSNQPQHF. This chain links TRBV28 with TRBJ1-5, with D possibly being TRBD1 (6 bases). CDR3 length equals 18 residues. Germline V CDR1 and CDR2: MDHEN, SYDVKM. With 6 bases removed from V and 0 bases from J, the gap between germline ends came to 21 bases.